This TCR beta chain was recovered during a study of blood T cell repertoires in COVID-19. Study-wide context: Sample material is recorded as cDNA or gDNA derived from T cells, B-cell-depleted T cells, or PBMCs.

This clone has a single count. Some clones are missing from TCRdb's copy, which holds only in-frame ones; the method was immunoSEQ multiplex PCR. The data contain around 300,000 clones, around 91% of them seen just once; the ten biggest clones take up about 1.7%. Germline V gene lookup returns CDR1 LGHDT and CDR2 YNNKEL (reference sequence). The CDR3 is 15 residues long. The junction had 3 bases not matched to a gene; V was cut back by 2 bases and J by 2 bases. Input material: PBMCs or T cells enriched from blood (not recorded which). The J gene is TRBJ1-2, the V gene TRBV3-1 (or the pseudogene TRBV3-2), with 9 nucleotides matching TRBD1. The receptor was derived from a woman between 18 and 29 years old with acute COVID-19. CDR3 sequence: CASSQWDRENYGYTF. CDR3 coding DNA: TGTGCCAGCAGCCAATGGGACAGGGAAAACTATGGCTACACCTTC.